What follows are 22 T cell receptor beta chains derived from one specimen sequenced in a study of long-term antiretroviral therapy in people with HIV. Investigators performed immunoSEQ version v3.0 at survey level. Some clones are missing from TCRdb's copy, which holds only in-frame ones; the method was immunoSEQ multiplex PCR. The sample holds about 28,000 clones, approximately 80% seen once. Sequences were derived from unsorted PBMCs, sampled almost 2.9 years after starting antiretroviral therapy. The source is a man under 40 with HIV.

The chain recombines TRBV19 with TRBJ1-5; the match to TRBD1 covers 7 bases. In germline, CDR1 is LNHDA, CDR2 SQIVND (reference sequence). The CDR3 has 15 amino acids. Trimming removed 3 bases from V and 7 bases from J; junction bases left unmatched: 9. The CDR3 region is CASSIETGFDQPQHF. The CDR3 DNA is TGTGCCAGTAGTATCGAGACAGGGTTTGACCAGCCCCAGCATTTT.

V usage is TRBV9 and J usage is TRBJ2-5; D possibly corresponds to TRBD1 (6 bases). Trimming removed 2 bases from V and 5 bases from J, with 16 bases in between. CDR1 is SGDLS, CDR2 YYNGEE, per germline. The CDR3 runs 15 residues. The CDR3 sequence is CASSVGNMGAETQYF. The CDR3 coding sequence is TGTGCCAGCAGCGTCGGGAACATGGGGGCGGAGACCCAGTACTTC.

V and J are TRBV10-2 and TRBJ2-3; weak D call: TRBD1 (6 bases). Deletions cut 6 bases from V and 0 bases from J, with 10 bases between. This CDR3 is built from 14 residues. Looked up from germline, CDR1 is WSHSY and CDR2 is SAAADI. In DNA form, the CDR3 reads TGCGCCAGCAGAAGACAGGCCAGCACAGATACGCAGTATTTT. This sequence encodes CASRRQASTDTQYF.

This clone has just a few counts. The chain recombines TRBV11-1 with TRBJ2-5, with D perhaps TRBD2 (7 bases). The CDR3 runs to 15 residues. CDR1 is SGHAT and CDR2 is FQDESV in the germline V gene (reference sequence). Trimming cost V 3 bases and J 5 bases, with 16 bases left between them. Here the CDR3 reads CASSFHRGASETQYF. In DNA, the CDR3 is TGTGCCAGCAGCTTTCACCGGGGGGCCAGCGAGACCCAGTACTTC.

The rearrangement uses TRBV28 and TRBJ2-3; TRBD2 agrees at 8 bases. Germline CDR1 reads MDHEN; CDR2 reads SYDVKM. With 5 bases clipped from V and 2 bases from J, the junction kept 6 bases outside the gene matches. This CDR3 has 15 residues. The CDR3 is CASSTTSGYTDTQYF. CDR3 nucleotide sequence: TGTGCCAGCAGTACAACTAGCGGATACACAGATACGCAGTATTTT. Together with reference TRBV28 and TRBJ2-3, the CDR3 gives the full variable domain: DVKVTQSSRYLVKRTGEKVFLECVQDMDHENMFWYRQDPGLGLRLIYFSYDVKMKEKGDIPEGYSVSREKKERFSLILESASTNQTSMYLCASSTTSGYTDTQYFGPGTRLTVL.

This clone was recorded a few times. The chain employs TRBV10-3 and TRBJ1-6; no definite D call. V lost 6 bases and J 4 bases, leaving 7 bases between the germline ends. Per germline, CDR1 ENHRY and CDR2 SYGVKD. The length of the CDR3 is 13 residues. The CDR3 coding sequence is TGTGCCATCAGGACTCTTTATAATTCACCCCTCCACTTT. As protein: CAIRTLYNSPLHF.

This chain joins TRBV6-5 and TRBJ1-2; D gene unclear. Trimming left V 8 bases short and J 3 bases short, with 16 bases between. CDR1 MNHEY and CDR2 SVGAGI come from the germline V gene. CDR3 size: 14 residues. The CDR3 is CASRGWEGDYGYTF. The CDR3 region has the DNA TGTGCCAGCCGTGGGTGGGAGGGAGACTATGGCTACACCTTC.

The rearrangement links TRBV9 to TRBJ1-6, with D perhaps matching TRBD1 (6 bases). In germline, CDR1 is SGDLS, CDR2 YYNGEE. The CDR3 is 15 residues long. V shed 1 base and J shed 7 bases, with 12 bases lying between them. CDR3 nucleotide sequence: TGTGCCAGCAGCGTAAAGGCAGGGGACAATTCACCCCTCCACTTT. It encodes CASSVKAGDNSPLHF.

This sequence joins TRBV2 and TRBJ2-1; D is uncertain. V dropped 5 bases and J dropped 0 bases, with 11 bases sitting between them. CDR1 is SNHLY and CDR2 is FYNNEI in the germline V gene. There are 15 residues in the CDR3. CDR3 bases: TGTGCCAGCAGTTTCTCATACAGCTCCTACAATGAGCAGTTCTTC. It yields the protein CASSFSYSSYNEQFF.

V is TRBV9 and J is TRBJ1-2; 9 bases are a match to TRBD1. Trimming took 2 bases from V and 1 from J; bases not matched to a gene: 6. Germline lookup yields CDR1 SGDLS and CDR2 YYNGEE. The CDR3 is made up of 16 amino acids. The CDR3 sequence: CASSVEQGALNYGYTF. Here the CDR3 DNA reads TGTGCCAGCAGCGTCGAACAGGGGGCCCTTAACTATGGCTACACCTTC.

The CDR3 nucleotides are TGTGCCAGCAGCACTCCCTCTAGCGGGAGCAACCGAAGGCCCTACGAGCAGTACTTC. Translating gives CASSTPSSGSNRRPYEQYF. The chain uses TRBV21-1 and TRBJ2-7; TRBD2 is the table's D call and was not checked against the DNA. TRBV21-1 is a pseudogene locus. This CDR3 has 19 amino acids.

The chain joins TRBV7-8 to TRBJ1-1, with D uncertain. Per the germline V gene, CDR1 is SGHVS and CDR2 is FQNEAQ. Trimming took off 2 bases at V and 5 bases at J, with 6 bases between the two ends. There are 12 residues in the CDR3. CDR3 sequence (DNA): TGTGCCAGCAGCTTACTGGGGACTGAAGCTTTCTTT. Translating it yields CASSLLGTEAFF. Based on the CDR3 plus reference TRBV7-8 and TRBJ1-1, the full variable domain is GAGVSQSPRYKVAKRGQDVALRCDPISGHVSLFWYQQALGQGPEFLTYFQNEAQLDKSGLPSDRFFAERPEGSVSTLKIQRTQQEDSAVYLCASSLLGTEAFFGQGTRLTVV.

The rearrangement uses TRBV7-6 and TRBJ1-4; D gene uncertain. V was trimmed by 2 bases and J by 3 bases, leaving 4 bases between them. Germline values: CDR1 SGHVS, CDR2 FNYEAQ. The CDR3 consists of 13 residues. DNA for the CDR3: TGTGCCAGCAGCTTAAGGCCTAATGAAAAACTGTTTTTT. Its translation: CASSLRPNEKLFF.

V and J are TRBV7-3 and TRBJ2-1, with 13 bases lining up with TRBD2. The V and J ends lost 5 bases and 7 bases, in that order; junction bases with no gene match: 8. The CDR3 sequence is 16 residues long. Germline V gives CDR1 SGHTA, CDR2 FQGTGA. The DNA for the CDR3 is TGTGCCAGCAGCAGACTAGCGGGGGGAGTCGGAAATGAGCAGTTCTTC. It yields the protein CASSRLAGGVGNEQFF.

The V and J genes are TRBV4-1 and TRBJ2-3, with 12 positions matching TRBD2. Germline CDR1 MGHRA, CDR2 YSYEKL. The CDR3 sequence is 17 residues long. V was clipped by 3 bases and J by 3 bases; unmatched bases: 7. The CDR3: CASSHDPSGRETDTQYF. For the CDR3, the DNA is TGCGCCAGCAGCCATGACCCTAGCGGGAGGGAGACAGATACGCAGTATTTT.

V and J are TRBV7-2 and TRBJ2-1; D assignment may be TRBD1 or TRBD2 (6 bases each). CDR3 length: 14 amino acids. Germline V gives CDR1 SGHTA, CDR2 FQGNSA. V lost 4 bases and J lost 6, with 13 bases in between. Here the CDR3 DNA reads TGTGCCAGCAGCTCCTCTGGGGGGCCCAATGAGCAGTTCTTC. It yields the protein CASSSSGGPNEQFF.

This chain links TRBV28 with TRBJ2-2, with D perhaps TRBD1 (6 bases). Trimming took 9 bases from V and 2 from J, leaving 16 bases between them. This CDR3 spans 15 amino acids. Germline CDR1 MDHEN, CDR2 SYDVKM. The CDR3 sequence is CASQSVGGNTGELFF. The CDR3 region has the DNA TGTGCCAGTCAATCCGTAGGGGGAAACACCGGGGAGCTGTTTTTT.

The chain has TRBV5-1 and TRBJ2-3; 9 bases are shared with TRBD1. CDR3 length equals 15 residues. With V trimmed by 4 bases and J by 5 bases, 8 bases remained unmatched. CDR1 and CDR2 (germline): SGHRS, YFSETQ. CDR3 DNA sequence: TGCGCCAGCAGCGTGGGGACAGGGACAGAAGATACGCAGTATTTT. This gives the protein CASSVGTGTEDTQYF.

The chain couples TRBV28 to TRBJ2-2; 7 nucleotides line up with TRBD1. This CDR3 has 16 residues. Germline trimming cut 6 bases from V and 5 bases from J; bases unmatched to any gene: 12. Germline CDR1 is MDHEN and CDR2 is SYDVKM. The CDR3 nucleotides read TGTGCCAGCAGGCGATCGGGACAGAGGAATACCGGGGAGCTGTTTTTT. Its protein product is CASRRSGQRNTGELFF.

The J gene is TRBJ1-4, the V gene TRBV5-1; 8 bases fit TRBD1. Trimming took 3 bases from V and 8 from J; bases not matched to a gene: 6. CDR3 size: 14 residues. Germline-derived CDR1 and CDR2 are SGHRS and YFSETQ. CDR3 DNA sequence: TGCGCCAGCAGCTCAGGACAGGGACAGGAAAAACTGTTTTTT. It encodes CASSSGQGQEKLFF.

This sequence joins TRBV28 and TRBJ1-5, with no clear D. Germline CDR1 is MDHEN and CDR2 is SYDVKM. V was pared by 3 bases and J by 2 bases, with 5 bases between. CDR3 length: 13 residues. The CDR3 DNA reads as TGTGCCAGCAGTTTGATTGGCAATCAGCCCCAGCATTTT. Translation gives CASSLIGNQPQHF.

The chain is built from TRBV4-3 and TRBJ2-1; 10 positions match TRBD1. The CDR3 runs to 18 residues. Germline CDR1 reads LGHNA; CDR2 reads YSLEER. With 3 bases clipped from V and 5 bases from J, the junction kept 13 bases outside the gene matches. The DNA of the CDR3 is TGCGCCAGCAGCCACACTATTCAGTGGGACAGGGGCCACAATGAGCAGTTCTTC. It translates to CASSHTIQWDRGHNEQFF.